This passage covers 10 T cell receptor beta chains from one sample sequenced in a study of blood T cell repertoires in COVID-19. The table came from immunoSEQ multiplex PCR; TCRdb's copy has only in-frame clones and leaves some out. The top ten clones hold about 9.4% of a sample with some 16,000 clones, approximately 90% of them seen once. The sequencing input was peripheral blood. Source of these receptors: a man of 80 years or more with acute or convalescent COVID-19.

This chain links TRBV28 with TRBJ2-7; 9 positions match TRBD1. This CDR3 has 16 amino acids. Per germline, CDR1 MDHEN and CDR2 SYDVKM. Germline trimming cut 6 bases from V and 1 base from J; bases unmatched to any gene: 10. The CDR3 is CASSPTPGQGSYEQYF. CDR3 coding DNA: TGTGCCAGCAGCCCAACTCCGGGACAGGGATCCTACGAGCAGTACTTC. Looking up the rest from reference TRBV28 and TRBJ2-7 gives the full variable domain: DVKVTQSSRYLVKRTGEKVFLECVQDMDHENMFWYRQDPGLGLRLIYFSYDVKMKEKGDIPEGYSVSREKKERFSLILESASTNQTSMYLCASSPTPGQGSYEQYFGPGTRLTVT.

This sequence joins TRBV6-5 and TRBJ2-1; a possible D gene is TRBD1 (5 bases). The CDR3 totals 16 residues. V shed 2 bases and J shed 9 bases, with 20 bases lying between them. Germline CDR1 and CDR2: MNHEY and SVGAGI. This CDR3 is CASSYSRTGGDGEQFF. The CDR3 coding sequence is TGTGCCAGCAGTTACAGTCGTACAGGCGGTGACGGTGAGCAGTTCTTC.

The chain joins TRBV6-5 to TRBJ1-1; 8 bases fit TRBD1. CDR1 and CDR2 (germline): MNHEY, SVGAGI. The V gene end was trimmed by 6 bases and the J gene end by 0 bases; junction bases not matched to a gene: 3. The CDR3 has 14 amino acids. The CDR3 nucleotides are TGTGCCAGCAGATCAGGGGGCCTGAACACTGAAGCTTTCTTT. Amino acid sequence: CASRSGGLNTEAFF.

The chain links TRBV18 to TRBJ2-2; no reliable D call. V gave up 4 bases and J gave up 6 bases, with 9 bases separating them. The CDR3 spans 13 residues. CDR1 and CDR2 from the germline V gene are KGHSH and LQKENI. CDR3 DNA sequence: TGTGCCAGCTCACAGAGCGCAGCCGGGGAGCTGTTTTTT. Its translation is CASSQSAAGELFF.

This rearrangement joins TRBV3-1 (or the pseudogene TRBV3-2) to TRBJ2-5; D gene unclear. The V gene lost 2 bases and the J gene lost 3 bases, with 19 bases spanning the gap. Germline V gives CDR1 LGHDT, CDR2 YNNKEL (reference sequence). The CDR3 covers 17 residues. CDR3 DNA sequence: TGTGCCAGCAGCCAAATAACCCGGGTCTACACAAAAGAGACCCAGTACTTC. It translates to CASSQITRVYTKETQYF.

This clone turned up a few times. The rearrangement links TRBV5-5 to TRBJ2-2; D possibly corresponds to TRBD1 (6 bases). This CDR3 is built from 15 residues. Germline CDR1 SGHKS, CDR2 YYEKEE (reference sequence). V was cut by 2 bases and J by 1 base, with 9 bases left in between. In DNA, the CDR3 is TGTGCCAGCAGCTTTGGGGGCGGGAACACCGGGGAGCTGTTTTTT. This encodes CASSFGGGNTGELFF. The full variable domain, completed using reference TRBV5-5 and TRBJ2-2, is DAGVTQSPTHLIKTRGQQVTLRCSPISGHKSVSWYQQVLGQGPQFIFQYYEKEERGRGNFPDRFSARQFPNYSSELNVNALLLGDSALYLCASSFGGGNTGELFFGEGSRLTVL.

The chain recombines TRBV6-5 with TRBJ2-2; D possibly corresponds to TRBD1 (5 bases). This CDR3 region has 15 residues. Germline CDR1 reads MNHEY; CDR2 reads SVGAGI. The V end was cut by 5 bases, the J end by 1 base, with 11 bases between. In nucleotides, the CDR3 is TGTGCCAGCAGTCAGGGCCCGATGAACACCGGGGAGCTGTTTTTT. It codes for CASSQGPMNTGELFF.

This chain connects TRBV3-1 (or the pseudogene TRBV3-2) to TRBJ2-5; weak D call: TRBD2 (5 bases). Trimming took 2 bases from V and 5 from J, leaving 15 bases between them. The CDR3 consists of 15 residues. CDR1 LGHDT and CDR2 YNNKEL come from the germline V gene (reference sequence). The CDR3 DNA reads as TGTGCCAGCAGCCAAATAGTCCCTACGGGGGAGACCCAGTACTTC. It specifies CASSQIVPTGETQYF.

The gene calls are TRBV29-1 and TRBJ1-1, with a possible D match to TRBD1 (5 bases). The germline V gene has CDR1 SQVTM and CDR2 ANQGSEA. The V and J ends lost 3 bases and 11 bases respectively, with 19 bases between them. This CDR3 contains 13 residues. Written as DNA, the CDR3 is TGCAGCGTTGACCCCCGGAACAGTCGGGGGGCTTTCTTT. Residues: CSVDPRNSRGAFF.

The V gene is TRBV2, the J gene TRBJ2-2; 9 positions match TRBD1. The length of the CDR3 is 14 residues. Trimming cost V 4 bases and J 7 bases; bases outside gene matches: 4. In germline, CDR1 is SNHLY, CDR2 FYNNEI. CDR3 sequence: CASSGGQGHGELFF. The CDR3 nucleotides read TGTGCCAGCAGTGGGGGACAGGGTCACGGGGAGCTGTTTTTT.